This note documents a single T cell receptor (beta chain) sequence. No antigen is known for it. This sample is part of a study of T cells in Graves' hyperthyroidism and ophthalmopathy. Findings of the study overall: Stable hyperthyroidism and ophthalmopathy were separated using 13 V-J signatures. Ophthalmopathy, which appeared later, was predicted by the model a median roughly 6.6 months before onset.

Uncontrolled infection, other autoimmune disease, pregnancy or lactation disqualified patients from enrolment. Authors of the study amplified TCR beta CDR3 regions from RNA transcripts. The HTBI primer set was used in a first-round RT-PCR of the TCR CDR3. One entry per CDR3 protein results from TCRdb running MiXCR on the multiplex PCR reads. The table lists 610,000 or so distinct CDR3 sequences, more than 45% of them singletons. CDR1 is SNHLY and CDR2 is FYNNEI in the germline V gene. This CDR3 has 12 residues. The V end lost 8 bases, the J end lost 7 bases, and 15 bases lay between the germline ends.

The sequence came from a woman aged 18 to 35 with Graves' hyperthyroidism. The chain is built from TRBV2 and TRBJ2-7; D remains unclear. Specimen: peripheral blood or thyroid tissue (not recorded which). The CDR3 region is CASGREGNEQYF. The DNA for the CDR3 is TGTGCCAGCGGACGAGAAGGGAATGAGCAGTACTTC.